This TCR beta chain emerged from a study of blood T cell repertoires in COVID-19. On the study more broadly: The United States, Italy and Spain supplied acute and convalescent COVID-19 samples. T cells, B-cell-depleted T cells, or PBMCs provided the cDNA or gDNA that served as material.

TCRdb's copy holds only in-frame clones and misses some; the assay was immunoSEQ multiplex PCR. This sample has approximately 210,000 clones, with more than 80% found just once. CDR1 is LNHDA and CDR2 is SQIVND in the germline V gene (reference sequence). V shed 3 bases and J shed 0 bases, with 13 bases lying between them. This CDR3 is built from 16 residues. Enrolment of Seattle patients took place during active infection, and they were followed longitudinally. The receptor was derived from a woman of 80 years or more with COVID-19, enrolled during active disease. The chain uses TRBV19 and TRBJ2-3, with D possibly TRBD2 on 6 matching bases. Sequenced: peripheral blood. This CDR3 is CASSMTAGSSTDTQYF. Written as DNA, the CDR3 is TGTGCCAGTAGTATGACGGCGGGATCAAGCACAGATACGCAGTATTTT.